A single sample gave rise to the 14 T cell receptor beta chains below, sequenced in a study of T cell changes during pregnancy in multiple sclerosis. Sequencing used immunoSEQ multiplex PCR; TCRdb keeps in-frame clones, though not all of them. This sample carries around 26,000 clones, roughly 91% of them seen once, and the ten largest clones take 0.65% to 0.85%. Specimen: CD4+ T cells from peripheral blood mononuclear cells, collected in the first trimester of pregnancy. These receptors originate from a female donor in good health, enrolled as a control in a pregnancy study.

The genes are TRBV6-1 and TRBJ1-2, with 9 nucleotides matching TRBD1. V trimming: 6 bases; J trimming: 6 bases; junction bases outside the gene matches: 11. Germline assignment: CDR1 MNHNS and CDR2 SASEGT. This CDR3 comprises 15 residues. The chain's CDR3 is CASSLNWGQGNGYTF. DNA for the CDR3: TGTGCCAGCAGCCTTAACTGGGGACAGGGTAATGGCTACACCTTC.

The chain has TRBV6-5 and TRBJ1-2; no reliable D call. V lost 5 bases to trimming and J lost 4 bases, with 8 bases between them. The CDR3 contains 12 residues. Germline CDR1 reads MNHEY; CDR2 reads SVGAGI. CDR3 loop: CASSQMSYGYTF. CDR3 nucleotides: TGTGCCAGCAGTCAGATGTCCTATGGCTACACCTTC.

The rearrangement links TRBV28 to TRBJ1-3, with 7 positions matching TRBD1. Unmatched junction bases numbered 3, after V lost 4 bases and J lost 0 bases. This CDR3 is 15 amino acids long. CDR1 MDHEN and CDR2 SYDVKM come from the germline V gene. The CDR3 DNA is TGTGCCAGCAGTTCATACAGGGGCTCTGGAAACACCATATATTTT. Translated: CASSSYRGSGNTIYF.

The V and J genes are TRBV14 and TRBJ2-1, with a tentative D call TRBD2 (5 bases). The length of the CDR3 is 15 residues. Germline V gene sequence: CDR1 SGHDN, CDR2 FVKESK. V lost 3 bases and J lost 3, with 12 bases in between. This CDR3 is CASSQVFGIYNEQFF. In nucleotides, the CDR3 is TGTGCCAGCAGCCAGGTTTTCGGGATCTACAATGAGCAGTTCTTC.

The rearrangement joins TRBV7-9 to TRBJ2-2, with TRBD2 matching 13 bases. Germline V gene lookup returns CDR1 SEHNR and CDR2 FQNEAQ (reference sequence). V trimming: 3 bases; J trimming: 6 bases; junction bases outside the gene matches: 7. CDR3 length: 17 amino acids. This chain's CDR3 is CASSFSRTSGSSGELFF. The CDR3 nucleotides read TGTGCCAGCAGCTTCTCCCGGACTAGCGGGAGTTCCGGGGAGCTGTTTTTT.

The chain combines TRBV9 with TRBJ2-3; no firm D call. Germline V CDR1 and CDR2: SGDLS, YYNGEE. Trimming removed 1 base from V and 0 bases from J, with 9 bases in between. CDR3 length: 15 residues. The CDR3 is CASSVYGGSTDTQYF. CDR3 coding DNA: TGTGCCAGCAGCGTATACGGCGGAAGCACAGATACGCAGTATTTT.

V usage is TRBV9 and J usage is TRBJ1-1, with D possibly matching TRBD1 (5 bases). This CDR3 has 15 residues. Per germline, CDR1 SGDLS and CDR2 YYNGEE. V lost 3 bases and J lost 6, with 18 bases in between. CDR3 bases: TGTGCCAGCAGCGCCTACGGGGCCCGGGGGGCTGAAGCTTTCTTT. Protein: CASSAYGARGAEAFF.

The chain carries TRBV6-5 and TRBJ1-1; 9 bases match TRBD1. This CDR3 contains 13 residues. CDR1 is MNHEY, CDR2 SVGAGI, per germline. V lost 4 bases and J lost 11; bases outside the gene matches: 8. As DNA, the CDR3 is TGTGCCAGCAGTTCTTACAGGGGGCGGATGGCTTTCTTT. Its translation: CASSSYRGRMAFF.

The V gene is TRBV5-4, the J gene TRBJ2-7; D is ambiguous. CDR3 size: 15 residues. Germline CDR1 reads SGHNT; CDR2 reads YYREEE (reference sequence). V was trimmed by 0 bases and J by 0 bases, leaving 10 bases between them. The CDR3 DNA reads TGTGCCAGCAGCTTGGATGTTCTTAGCTCCTACGAGCAGTACTTC. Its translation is CASSLDVLSSYEQYF.

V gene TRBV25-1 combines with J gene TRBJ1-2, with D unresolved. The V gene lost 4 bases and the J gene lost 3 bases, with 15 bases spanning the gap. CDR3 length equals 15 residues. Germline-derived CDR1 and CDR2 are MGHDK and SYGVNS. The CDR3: CASSAPTVVDYGYTF. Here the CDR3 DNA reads TGTGCCAGCAGTGCCCCTACTGTAGTTGACTATGGCTACACCTTC.

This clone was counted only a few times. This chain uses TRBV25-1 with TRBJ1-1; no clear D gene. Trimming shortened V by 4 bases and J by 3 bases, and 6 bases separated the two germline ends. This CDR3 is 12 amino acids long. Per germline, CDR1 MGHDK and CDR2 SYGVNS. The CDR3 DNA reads TGTGCCAGCAGTGGTGACTACACTGAAGCTTTCTTT. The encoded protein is CASSGDYTEAFF.

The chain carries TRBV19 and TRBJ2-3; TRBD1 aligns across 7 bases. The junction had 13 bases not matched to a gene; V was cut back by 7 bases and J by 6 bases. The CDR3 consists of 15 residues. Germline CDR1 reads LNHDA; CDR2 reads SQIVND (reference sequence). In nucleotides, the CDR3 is TGTGCCAGTACCCCGGGACAGAGCCTGTCGGATACGCAGTATTTT. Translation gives CASTPGQSLSDTQYF.

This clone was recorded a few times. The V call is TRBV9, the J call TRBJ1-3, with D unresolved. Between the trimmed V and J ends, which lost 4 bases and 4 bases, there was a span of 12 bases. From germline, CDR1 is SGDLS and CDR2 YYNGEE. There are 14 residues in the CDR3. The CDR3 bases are TGTGCCAGCAGCCCCATCGGAGCGGGAAACACCATATATTTT. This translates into CASSPIGAGNTIYF. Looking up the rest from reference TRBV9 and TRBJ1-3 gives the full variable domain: DSGVTQTPKHLITATGQRVTLRCSPRSGDLSVYWYQQSLDQGLQFLIQYYNGEERAKGNILERFSAQQFPDLHSELNLSSLELGDSALYFCASSPIGAGNTIYFGEGSWLTVV.

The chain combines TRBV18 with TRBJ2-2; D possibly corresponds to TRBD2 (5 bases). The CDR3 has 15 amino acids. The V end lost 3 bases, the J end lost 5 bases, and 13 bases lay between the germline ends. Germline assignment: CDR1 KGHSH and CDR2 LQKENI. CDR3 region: CASSPPGSWTGELFF. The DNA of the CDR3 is TGTGCCAGCTCACCTCCGGGGTCGTGGACCGGGGAGCTGTTTTTT.